One and the same sample provided the 18 T cell receptor beta chains below, sequenced in a study of T cells in Graves' hyperthyroidism and ophthalmopathy. Amplification targeted TCR beta CDR3 regions from RNA transcripts. First-round RT-PCR with HTBI primers amplified the TCR CDR3 region. TCRdb passed the multiplex PCR reads through MiXCR, listing each CDR3 protein once. The sample carries 600,000 to 650,000 distinct CDR3 sequences, under 25% recorded once. The material sequenced was blood. Receptor source: a man aged 30 to 39 with Graves' ophthalmopathy.

This clonotype appeared a few times. V is TRBV20-1 and J is TRBJ2-1; 10 positions match TRBD2. Germline CDR1 is DFQATT and CDR2 is SNEGSKA (reference sequence). The CDR3 totals 15 residues. V shed 0 bases, J shed 2 bases, and the junction held 1 base outside the gene matches. The CDR3 bases are TGCAGTGCTAGAGATCTAGCGGGAGCCTACAATGAGCAGTTCTTC. Translation: CSARDLAGAYNEQFF.

This clonotype was counted a few times. The chain uses TRBV7-4 and TRBJ1-6; 8 positions match TRBD1. The CDR3 has 18 amino acids. The germline V gene encodes CDR1 SGHVT and CDR2 SQSDAQ. V was pared by 5 bases and J by 0 bases, with 9 bases of the junction left unmatched. DNA for the CDR3: TGTGCCAGCAGCCCCGGGACAGGCCCCATCTCCTATAATTCACCCCTCCACTTT. Its protein product is CASSPGTGPISYNSPLHF.

The rearrangement joins TRBV18 to TRBJ1-5; no firm D call. The V gene's germline CDR1 is KGHSH and CDR2 LQKENI. CDR3 size: 13 residues. The germline V and J ends were trimmed by 6 bases and 3 bases, with 9 bases remaining between them. The CDR3 nucleotides are TGTGCCAGCTCGGGAGTTGACAATCAGCCCCAGCATTTT. The encoded protein is CASSGVDNQPQHF.

The table lists this clonotype with a few counts. V and J are TRBV24-1 and TRBJ2-1; 11 bases agree with TRBD2. Looked up from germline, CDR1 is KGHDR and CDR2 is SFDVKD. The CDR3 is made up of 15 amino acids. V was clipped by 3 bases and J by 10 bases; unmatched bases: 7. The CDR3 region has the DNA TGTGCCACCAGTGATAAACCGGGACTAGCGGAAGAGCAGTTCTTC. It translates to CATSDKPGLAEEQFF.

This clonotype was counted many times. CDR3 nucleotides: TGCAGCGTCGGGGATTCCGGGACAAAGAACACTGAAGCTTTCTTT. It translates to CSVGDSGTKNTEAFF. The V gene is TRBV29-1, the J gene TRBJ1-1; D might be TRBD1 (6 bases). The V end lost 6 bases, the J end lost 1 base, and 18 bases lay between the germline ends. Germline CDR1 reads SQVTM; CDR2 reads ANQGSEA. This CDR3 is built from 15 residues.

This clonotype was seen a few times. V gene TRBV20-1 combines with J gene TRBJ2-1, with D tentatively TRBD1 (6 bases). CDR3 size: 12 residues. Looked up from germline, CDR1 is DFQATT and CDR2 is SNEGSKA (reference sequence). V lost 6 bases and J lost 10, with 16 bases in between. The CDR3 sequence is CSALETGWEQFF. CDR3 coding DNA: TGCAGTGCCCTGGAAACAGGGTGGGAGCAGTTCTTC.

The V call is TRBV29-1, the J call TRBJ2-7, with TRBD1 as a possible D gene (6 bases). CDR3 size: 14 residues. The V and J ends lost 1 base and 1 base respectively, with 11 bases between them. CDR1 and CDR2 from the germline V gene are SQVTM and ANQGSEA. The CDR3 loop reads CSVEAGDGSYEQYF. The CDR3 DNA reads as TGCAGCGTTGAAGCAGGGGATGGTTCCTACGAGCAGTACTTC.

V usage is TRBV12-3 or TRBV12-4 and J usage is TRBJ2-3; TRBD1 might be the D (5 bases). CDR3 length: 16 residues. V was shortened by 6 bases and J by 6 bases, with 22 bases between the two germline ends. CDR3 bases: TGTGCCAGCAGCGTAGGGATGACAGCCGCCGCTGATACGCAGTATTTT. This sequence encodes CASSVGMTAAADTQYF.

This clonotype came up many times. One junction end does not reproduce the germline sequence, and a read error may be involved. This chain uses TRBV7-2 with TRBJ2-7, with 10 positions matching TRBD2. The germline CDR1 and CDR2 sequences are SGHTA and FQGNSA. This CDR3 is built from 15 residues. Here the CDR3 reads CASSLAGEVAYEQYF. In nucleotides, the CDR3 is TGTGCCAGCAGCCTAGCGGGAGAGGTCGCTTACGAGCAGTACTTC. Combining the CDR3 with reference TRBV7-2 and TRBJ2-7 gives the whole variable domain GAGVSQSPSNKVTEKGKDVELRCDPISGHTALYWYRQSLGQGLEFLIYFQGNSAPDKSGLPSDRFSAERTGGSVSTLTIQRTQQEDSAVYLCASSLAGEVAYEQYFGPGTRLTVT.

V is TRBV20-1 and J is TRBJ2-7; the D call may be TRBD1 or TRBD2 (5 bases each). V lost 5 bases and J lost 6, with 11 bases in between. Per germline, CDR1 DFQATT and CDR2 SNEGSKA (reference sequence). CDR3 size: 11 residues. The CDR3 protein is CSARDLLEQYF. The CDR3 nucleotides read TGCAGTGCTCGGGACCTGCTCGAGCAGTACTTC.

This clonotype appeared many times. This rearrangement joins TRBV3-1 to TRBJ2-1; D not resolved. CDR1 and CDR2 from the germline V gene are LGHDT and YNNKEL (reference sequence). This CDR3 region has 11 residues. V shed 1 base and J shed 13 bases, with 8 bases lying between them. The DNA of the CDR3 is TGTGCCAGCAGCCAAGGACCCGGACAGTTCTTC. Translating gives CASSQGPGQFF.

This clonotype was observed a few times. The DNA for the CDR3 is TGCAGTGCTAGTTCTTTTCGGGGGGAGCGGGAGGTGAGAGATACGCAGTATTTT. Amino acid sequence: CSASSFRGEREVRDTQYF. V and J are TRBV20-1 and TRBJ2-3, with 9 nucleotides matching TRBD2. CDR3 length equals 18 residues. CDR1 is DFQATT and CDR2 is SNEGSKA in the germline V gene (reference sequence). The V segment lost 3 bases and the J segment 5 bases; nucleotides outside the gene matches: 18.

This clonotype was recorded many times. The chain's CDR3 is CASSPPGDGYEQYF. The CDR3 DNA reads TGTGCCAGCAGTCCCCCGGGGGACGGTTACGAGCAGTACTTC. The V call is TRBV28, the J call TRBJ2-7; possibly TRBD2 for D (6 bases). The ends were cut back, 5 bases at V and 4 bases at J, with 15 bases in the middle. The CDR3 is 14 residues long. CDR1 and CDR2 (germline): MDHEN, SYDVKM.

The chain joins TRBV12-3 or TRBV12-4 to TRBJ2-7; D is possibly TRBD1 or TRBD2 (6 bases each). The ends were cut back, 6 bases at V and 3 bases at J, with 15 bases in the middle. The CDR3 loop spans 14 amino acids. This CDR3 reads CASRRQEGNYEQYF. Written as DNA, the CDR3 is TGTGCCAGCAGGAGACAGGAGGGCAACTACGAGCAGTACTTC.

The sample holds many counts of this clonotype. The chain uses TRBV19 and TRBJ2-7; 9 nucleotides agree with TRBD2. From germline, CDR1 is LNHDA and CDR2 SQIVND (reference sequence). J was trimmed by 0 bases and V by 9 bases; bases with no gene match: 6. CDR3 size: 14 residues. The CDR3 DNA sequence: TGTGCCAGCAGCCAGACTAGCGGCTCCTACGAGCAGTACTTC. Encoded protein: CASSQTSGSYEQYF. The full variable domain, with the rest looked up from reference TRBV19 and TRBJ2-7, is DGGITQSPKYLFRKEGQNVTLSCEQNLNHDAMYWYRQDPGQGLRLIYYSQIVNDFQKGDIAEGYSVSREKKESFPLTVTSAQKNPTAFYLCASSQTSGSYEQYFGPGTRLTVT.

The chain joins TRBV27 to TRBJ2-2, with 8 bases that match TRBD1. There are 16 residues in the CDR3. After removal of 6 bases from V and 4 bases from J, the junction contained 10 bases not matched to a gene. Germline V CDR1 and CDR2: MNHEY, SMNVEV (reference sequence). The CDR3 protein is CASSLEGTGPTGELFF. The CDR3 nucleotides read TGTGCCAGCAGCCTGGAAGGGACAGGTCCCACCGGGGAGCTGTTTTTT.

This chain links TRBV6-1 with TRBJ2-3; the D gene could be TRBD1 or TRBD2 (5 bases each). V lost 3 bases to trimming and J lost 2 bases, with 12 bases between them. Germline V gene lookup returns CDR1 MNHNS and CDR2 SASEGT. This CDR3 has 15 residues. CDR3 sequence reads: CASSEWDQDTDTQYF. CDR3 coding DNA: TGTGCCAGCAGTGAGTGGGACCAAGACACAGATACGCAGTATTTT.

This clonotype was picked up one time. This sequence joins TRBV6-5 and TRBJ2-7; D gene ambiguous. Trimming shortened V by 0 bases and J by 6 bases, and 6 bases separated the two germline ends. Germline CDR1 is MNHEY and CDR2 is SVGAGI. The CDR3 runs to 12 residues. The CDR3 loop is CASSYSMTEQYF. CDR3 nucleotide sequence: TGTGCCAGCAGTTACTCGATGACCGAGCAGTACTTC.